These 8 T cell receptor beta chains were all obtained from the same sample, sequenced in a study of identical twins. MiXCR, applied by TCRdb to the 5' RACE reads, yields one record per CDR3 protein. The sample has 400,000 to 600,000 distinct CDR3 sequences, around 24% seen once. The data also belong to a second study, concerning yellow fever vaccine responses in identical twins.

Sequencing was done on a sample of CD4+ T cells sorted from blood. These receptors were obtained from a woman aged 18-35 years in good health.

This clonotype was counted between two and nine times. The chain recombines TRBV5-1 with TRBJ1-2, with D unclear. This CDR3 contains 13 residues. Germline V gives CDR1 SGHRS, CDR2 YFSETQ. Trimming took off 0 bases at V and 5 bases at J, with 8 bases between the two ends. The CDR3 loop reads CASSLEQKYGYTF. CDR3 bases: TGCGCCAGCAGCTTGGAACAGAAATATGGCTACACCTTC. Based on the CDR3 plus reference TRBV5-1 and TRBJ1-2, the full variable domain is KAGVTQTPRYLIKTRGQQVTLSCSPISGHRSVSWYQQTPGQGLQFLFEYFSETQRNKGNFPGRFSGRQFSNSRSEMNVSTLELGDSALYLCASSLEQKYGYTFGSGTRLTVV.

This clonotype was seen a handful of times. The chain employs TRBV4-1 and TRBJ2-3; tentative D call: TRBD2 (6 bases). The CDR3 covers 16 residues. Trimming stripped 0 bases from V and 10 bases from J, with 20 bases between. Germline V gives CDR1 MGHRA, CDR2 YSYEKL. CDR3 region: CASSQDLSKTGSAQYF. The CDR3 region has the DNA TGCGCCAGCAGCCAAGATCTTTCGAAGACCGGGAGCGCGCAGTATTTT.

V is TRBV18 and J is TRBJ2-1; D is ambiguous. Germline CDR1 KGHSH, CDR2 LQKENI. The CDR3 totals 14 residues. Trimming took off 4 bases at V and 4 bases at J, with 11 bases between the two ends. CDR3 sequence reads: CASSQKSPYNEQFF. CDR3 nucleotide sequence: TGTGCCAGCTCACAAAAAAGCCCATACAATGAGCAGTTCTTC.

The table lists this clonotype with a few counts. The chain has TRBV2 and TRBJ1-6, with D tentatively TRBD1 (5 bases). Germline V lookup: CDR1 SNHLY, CDR2 FYNNEI. The CDR3 extends over 15 amino acids. V lost 6 bases to trimming and J lost 9 bases, with 18 bases between them. In DNA, the CDR3 is TGTGCCAGCAGCGGCAGGGCCTCGTCCGGTTCACCCCTCCACTTT. Its protein is CASSGRASSGSPLHF.

This clonotype has only a few counts. The CDR3 DNA reads as TGTGCCAGCAGCCGGACAGTACCTGAAGCTTTCTTT. Encoded protein: CASSRTVPEAFF. The chain recombines TRBV7-9 with TRBJ1-1, with D perhaps TRBD1 (6 bases). Trimming took off 5 bases at V and 6 bases at J, with 10 bases between the two ends. From germline, CDR1 is SEHNR and CDR2 FQNEAQ (reference sequence). The CDR3 is 12 amino acids.

In this sample, this clonotype turned up a few times. The chain joins TRBV7-9 to TRBJ2-3, with 8 bases identical to TRBD2. The CDR3 extends over 15 amino acids. Germline V gene sequence: CDR1 SEHNR, CDR2 FQNEAQ (reference sequence). Losses at the gene ends were 6 bases for V and 4 bases for J; bases not matched to a gene: 9. The CDR3 bases are TGTGCCAGCAGTCTTAAGCGGGAGCGGGCAGATACGCAGTATTTT. It is translated as CASSLKRERADTQYF.

The sample holds many counts of this clonotype. The chain recombines TRBV20-1 with TRBJ2-7; 7 positions match TRBD2. Germline V gene lookup returns CDR1 DFQATT and CDR2 SNEGSKA (reference sequence). Germline trimming cut 5 bases from V and 2 bases from J; bases unmatched to any gene: 6. The CDR3 length is 13 residues. The CDR3 DNA reads as TGCAGTGCTTTTCCTAGCGGCGCCTACGAGCAGTACTTC. This encodes CSAFPSGAYEQYF.

CDR3 nucleotides: TGCAGCGCCGCTGGGCGGTTGACAGATACGCAGTATTTT. This encodes CSAAGRLTDTQYF. The chain carries TRBV29-1 and TRBJ2-3, with D unresolved. The CDR3 loop spans 13 amino acids. Per the germline V gene, CDR1 is SQVTM and CDR2 is ANQGSEA. Trimming removed 7 bases from V and 3 bases from J, with 14 bases in between.